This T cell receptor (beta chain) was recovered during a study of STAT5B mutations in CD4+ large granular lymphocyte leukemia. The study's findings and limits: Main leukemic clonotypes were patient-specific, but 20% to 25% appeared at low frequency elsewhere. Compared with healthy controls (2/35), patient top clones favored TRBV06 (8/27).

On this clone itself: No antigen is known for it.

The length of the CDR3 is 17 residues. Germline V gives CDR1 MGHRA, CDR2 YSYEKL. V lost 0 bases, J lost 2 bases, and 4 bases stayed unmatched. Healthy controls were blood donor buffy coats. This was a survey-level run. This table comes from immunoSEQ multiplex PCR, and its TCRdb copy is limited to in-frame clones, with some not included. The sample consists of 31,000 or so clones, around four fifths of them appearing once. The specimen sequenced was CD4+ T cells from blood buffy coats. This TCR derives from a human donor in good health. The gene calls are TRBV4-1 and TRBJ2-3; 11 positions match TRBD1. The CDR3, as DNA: TGCGCCAGCAGCCAAGATGGGACAGGGGGAGCCACAGATACGCAGTATTTT. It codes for CASSQDGTGGATDTQYF.